This TCR beta chain was obtained from a study of CD8+ T cells in alopecia areata (dated by TCRdb to between 2018 and 2020). Regarding the study in general: Treated patients were enrolled in an open-label pilot trial of oral tofacitinib at 5 to 10 mg twice daily for moderate-to-severe alopecia areata. RNA was obtained with the PAXgene miRNA kit for fixed scalp, the miRNeasy kit for PBMCs, and the RNeasy kit for mouse skin. Clonality in the scalp was compared among normal scalp (n=4), patchy alopecia areata scalp (n=8), and alopecia totalis/universalis scalp (n=8). Human TCRbeta sequencing covered scalp tissue and sorted CD4+ and CD8+ peripheral blood T cells from patchy and totalis/universalis alopecia areata patients and healthy controls. Tofacitinib was administered for 6 to 18 months, and 6 months of follow-up off drug were then conducted to assess delayed response and recurrence. Biopsies were taken from tofacitinib-treated patients at baseline and again at 4 and 24 weeks into treatment, and several of those patients also had a later scalp biopsy. TCRbeta CDR3 regions were amplified by immunoSEQ multiplex PCR using 35 Vbeta forward and 13 Jbeta reverse primers. The SALT score, which quantifies the percentage of affected scalp surface area, was used to measure disease severity in treated patients. High-throughput TCRbeta sequencing was used to examine T cell clonal expansion in alopecia areata in both the C3H/HeJ mouse model and human patients. The full study reports these points: Tofacitinib significantly decreased scalp clonality and the number of expanded CD8+ clones among the top 100 scalp clones. Scalp TCR repertoire analysis is complicated because resident alphabeta T cells in normal human skin are also sequenced, whereas mouse skin is dominated by gammadelta T cells. Compared with normal scalp, lesional scalp had higher clonality and more expanded CD8+ clones, particularly in alopecia totalis/universalis, a pattern that suggests antigenic drive. Compared with mice, TCR sequences shared between patients were less clear, possibly partly because of HLA diversity across the patient population. The treated cohort was small, with a single nonresponder, so links between baseline CD8+ expansion and response need larger studies. During tofacitinib treatment, many expanded lesional clones remained in scalp and blood, and this persistence may partly explain relapse after treatment is stopped.

The library was made by the immunoSEQ multiplex PCR assay. For TCR sequencing, RNA was extracted from every sample and reverse transcribed into cDNA to serve as template. SuperScript III was used for first-strand cDNA synthesis, primed with a 2:1 mix of oligo-dT and random hexamers. Amplification bias was assessed with a synthetic immune receptor repertoire, and residual bias was removed computationally. The authors' analysis ran thus. Raw reads were preprocessed for error removal, and CDR3 was defined according to IMGT conventions as running from the conserved cysteine to phenylalanine. To get clonality, Shannon entropy was normalized by log2 of the number of productive unique TCRs and the result was subtracted from 1. Whether scalp clones were CD4 or CD8 was inferred by matching scalp TCRbeta sequences against CD4 and CD8 repertoires sorted from blood. The immuneACCESS repertoire file appears here via TCRdb, limited to in-frame rearrangements. These files lack a portion of the clones; in checked studies, under half of the deficit traces to unresolved V genes, and the cause of the others is not known. V and J calls and clone size are given by that table; D and trimming were obtained from the DNA. Within this sample are 270,000 or so clones, with roughly 60% of them counted one time only. The ten most abundant clones make up approximately 2% of the sample.

Note on this clone: No cognate antigen has been identified for it. No per-base quality is available; no much larger clone lies one base away.

CDR1 MNHEY and CDR2 SVGAGI are derived from the germline V gene. Relative to germline, V is 0 bases shorter and J is 8 bases shorter, with 19 bases between their ends. The CDR3 goes from the cysteine to the phenylalanine over 16 residues. Solely the CDR3 DNA is kept, with 48 bases framed from the first base. In the paper's terms, the time point label means: around 24 weeks on oral tofacitinib. The label giving this sample's treatment or condition can be read as: oral pan-JAK inhibitor, 5-10 mg twice daily. Lesional scalp punch biopsies and peripheral blood were obtained from alopecia areata patients. PBMCs were isolated by density centrifugation and stained for CD3, CD4 and CD8, and CD4+ and CD8+ T cells were sorted on a FACSAria.

Recombination joined TRBV6-5 with TRBJ1-2; tentative D gene TRBD1, with 5 bases matching. The source of this sequence is a human donor with alopecia areata. The source was CD4+ T cells sorted from blood, collected at week 24, from a patient treated with tofacitinib. The CDR3 amino acid sequence is: CASSYSRTGGHTGYTF. DNA sequence: TGTGCCAGCAGTTACTCGAGGACCGGGGGTCATACGGGCTACACCTTC.